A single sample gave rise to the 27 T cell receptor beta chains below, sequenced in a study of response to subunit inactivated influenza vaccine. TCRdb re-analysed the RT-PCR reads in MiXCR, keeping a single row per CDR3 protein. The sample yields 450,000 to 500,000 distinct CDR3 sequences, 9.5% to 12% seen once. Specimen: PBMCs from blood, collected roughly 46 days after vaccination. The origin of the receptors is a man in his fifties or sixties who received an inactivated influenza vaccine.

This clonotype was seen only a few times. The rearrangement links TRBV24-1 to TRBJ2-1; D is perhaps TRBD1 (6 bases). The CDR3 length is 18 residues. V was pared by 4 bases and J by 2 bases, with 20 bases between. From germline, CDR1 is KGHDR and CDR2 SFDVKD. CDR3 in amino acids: CATSEPASGTPAYNEQFF. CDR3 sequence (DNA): TGTGCCACCAGTGAACCAGCCTCCGGGACACCTGCCTACAATGAGCAGTTCTTC.

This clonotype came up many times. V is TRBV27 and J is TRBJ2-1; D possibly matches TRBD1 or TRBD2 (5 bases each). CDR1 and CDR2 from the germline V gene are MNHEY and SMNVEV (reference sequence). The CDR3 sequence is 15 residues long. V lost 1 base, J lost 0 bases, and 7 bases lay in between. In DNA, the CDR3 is TGTGCCAGCAGTTTATGGGGGAGCTCCTACAATGAGCAGTTCTTC. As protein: CASSLWGSSYNEQFF.

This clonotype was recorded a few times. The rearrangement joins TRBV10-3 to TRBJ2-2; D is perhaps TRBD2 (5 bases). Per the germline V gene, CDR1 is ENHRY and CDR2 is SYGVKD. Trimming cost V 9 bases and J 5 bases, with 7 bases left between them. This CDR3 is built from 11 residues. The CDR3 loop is CAMRGTGELFF. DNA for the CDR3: TGTGCCATGCGAGGGACCGGGGAGCTGTTTTTT.

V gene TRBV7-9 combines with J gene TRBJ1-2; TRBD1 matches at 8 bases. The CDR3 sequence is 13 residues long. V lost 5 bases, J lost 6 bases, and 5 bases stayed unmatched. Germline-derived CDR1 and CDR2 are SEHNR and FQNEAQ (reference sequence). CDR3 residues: CASSHGTGNGYTF. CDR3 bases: TGTGCCAGCAGCCACGGGACAGGAAATGGCTACACCTTC.

For the CDR3, the DNA is TGTGCCAGCAGCTTAGGTGCCTCCGTAGGAAGCACTGAAGCTTTCTTT. Translation gives CASSLGASVGSTEAFF. The genes are TRBV13 and TRBJ1-1; the D is unclear. Germline V CDR1 and CDR2: PRHDT, FYEKMQ (reference sequence). V was clipped by 0 bases and J by 4 bases, with 15 bases between them. This CDR3 region has 16 residues.

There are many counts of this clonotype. The CDR3 DNA follows: TGCAGTGCTAAATTCGGGCAGAACACAGATACGCAGTATTTT. It yields the protein CSAKFGQNTDTQYF. The chain links TRBV20-1 to TRBJ2-3; D is undetermined. This CDR3 region has 14 residues. V dropped 4 bases and J dropped 2 bases, with 13 bases sitting between them. Germline-derived CDR1 and CDR2 are DFQATT and SNEGSKA (reference sequence).

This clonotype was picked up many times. This CDR3 is CSVAGQGTTEAFF. CDR3 nucleotide sequence: TGCAGCGTTGCGGGACAGGGAACCACTGAAGCTTTCTTT. The chain couples TRBV29-1 to TRBJ1-1, with TRBD1 matching 9 bases. The CDR3 is 13 residues long. After removal of 4 bases from V and 4 bases from J, the junction contained 4 bases not matched to a gene. The germline CDR1 and CDR2 sequences are SQVTM and ANQGSEA.

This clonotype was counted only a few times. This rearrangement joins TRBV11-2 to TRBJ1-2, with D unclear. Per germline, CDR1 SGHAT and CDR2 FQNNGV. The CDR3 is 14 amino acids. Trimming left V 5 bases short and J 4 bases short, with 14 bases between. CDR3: CASSDRIGFYGYTF. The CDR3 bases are TGTGCCAGCAGCGATAGAATAGGGTTCTATGGCTACACCTTC.

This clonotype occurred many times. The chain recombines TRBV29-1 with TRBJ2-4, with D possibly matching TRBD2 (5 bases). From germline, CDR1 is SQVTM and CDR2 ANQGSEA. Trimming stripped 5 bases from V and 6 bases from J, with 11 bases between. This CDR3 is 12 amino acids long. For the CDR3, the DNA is TGCAGCGTTCACGGGGAAAGAAACATTCAGTACTTC. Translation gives CSVHGERNIQYF.

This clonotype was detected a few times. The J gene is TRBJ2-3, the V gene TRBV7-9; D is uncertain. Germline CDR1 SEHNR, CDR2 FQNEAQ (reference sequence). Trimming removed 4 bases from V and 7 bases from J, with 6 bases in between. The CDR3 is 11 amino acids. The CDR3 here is CASSSDNTQYF. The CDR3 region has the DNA TGTGCCAGCAGCTCAGATAATACGCAGTATTTT.

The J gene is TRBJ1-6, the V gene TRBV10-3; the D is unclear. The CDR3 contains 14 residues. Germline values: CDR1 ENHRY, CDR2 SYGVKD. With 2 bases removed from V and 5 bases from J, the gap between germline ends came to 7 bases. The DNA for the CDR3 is TGTGCCATCAGTGAGGGAGGCAATAATTCACCCCTCCACTTT. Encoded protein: CAISEGGNNSPLHF.

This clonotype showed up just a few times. CDR3: CASSQVQGGYEQYF. The CDR3 DNA reads as TGCGCCAGCAGCCAAGTCCAGGGAGGCTACGAGCAGTACTTC. The V gene is TRBV4-3, the J gene TRBJ2-7; D perhaps matches TRBD2 (6 bases). The germline gives CDR1 LGHNA, CDR2 YSLEER. The CDR3 extends over 14 amino acids. The V gene lost 1 base and the J gene lost 3 bases, with 10 bases spanning the gap.

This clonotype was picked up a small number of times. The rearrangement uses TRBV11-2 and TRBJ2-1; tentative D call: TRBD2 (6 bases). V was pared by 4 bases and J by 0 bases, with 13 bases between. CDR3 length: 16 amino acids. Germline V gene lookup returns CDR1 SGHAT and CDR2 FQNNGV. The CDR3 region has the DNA TGTGCCAGCAGCTCCTATCGGGGGAGCTCCTACAATGAGCAGTTCTTC. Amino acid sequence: CASSSYRGSSYNEQFF.

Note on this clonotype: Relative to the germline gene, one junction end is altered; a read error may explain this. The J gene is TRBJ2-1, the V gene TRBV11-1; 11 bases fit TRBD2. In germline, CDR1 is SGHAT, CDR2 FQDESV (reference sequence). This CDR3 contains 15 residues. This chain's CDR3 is CASSPLAGGNNEEFF. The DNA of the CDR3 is TGTGCCAGCAGCCCTCTAGCGGGGGGAAACAATGAGGAGTTCTTC.

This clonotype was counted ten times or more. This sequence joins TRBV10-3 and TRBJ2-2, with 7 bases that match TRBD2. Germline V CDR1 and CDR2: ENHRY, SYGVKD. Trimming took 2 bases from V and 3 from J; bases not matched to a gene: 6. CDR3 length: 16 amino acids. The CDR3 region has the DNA TGTGCCATCAGTGAGGGGGGGGGACTTTACACCGGGGAGCTGTTTTTT. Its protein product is CAISEGGGLYTGELFF.

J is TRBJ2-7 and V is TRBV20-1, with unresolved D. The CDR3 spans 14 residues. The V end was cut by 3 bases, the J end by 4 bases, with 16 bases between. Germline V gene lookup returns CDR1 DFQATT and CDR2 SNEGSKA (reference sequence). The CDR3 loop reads CSARNRAAWYEQYF. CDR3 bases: TGCAGTGCTAGGAACCGGGCGGCTTGGTACGAGCAGTACTTC.

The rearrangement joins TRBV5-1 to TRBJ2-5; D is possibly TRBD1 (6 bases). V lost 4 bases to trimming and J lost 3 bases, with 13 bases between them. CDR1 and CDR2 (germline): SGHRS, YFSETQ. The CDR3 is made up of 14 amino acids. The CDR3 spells CASSQTGQKETQYF. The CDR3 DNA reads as TGCGCCAGCAGCCAGACCGGACAGAAAGAGACCCAGTACTTC.

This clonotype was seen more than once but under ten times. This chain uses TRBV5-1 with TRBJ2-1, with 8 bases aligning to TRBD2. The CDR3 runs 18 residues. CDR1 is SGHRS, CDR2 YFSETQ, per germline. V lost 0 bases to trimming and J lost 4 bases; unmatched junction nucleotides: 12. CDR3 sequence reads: CASSLGGRGRGGYNEQFF. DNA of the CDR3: TGCGCCAGCAGCTTGGGAGGCCGCGGTCGGGGGGGGTACAATGAGCAGTTCTTC.

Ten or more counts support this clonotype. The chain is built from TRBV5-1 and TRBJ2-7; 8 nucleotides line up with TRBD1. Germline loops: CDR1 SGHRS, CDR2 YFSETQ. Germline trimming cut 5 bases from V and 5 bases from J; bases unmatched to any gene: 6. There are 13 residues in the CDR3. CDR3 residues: CASRPGQGHEQYF. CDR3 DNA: TGCGCCAGCAGACCCGGACAGGGCCACGAGCAGTACTTC.

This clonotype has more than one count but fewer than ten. The CDR3 DNA reads TGTGCCATCAGTGATGGGGACCCTTACCAGCCCCAGCATTTT. Residues: CAISDGDPYQPQHF. V and J are TRBV10-3 and TRBJ1-5; D might be TRBD1 (5 bases). The CDR3 runs 14 residues. Trimming stripped 3 bases from V and 7 bases from J, with 13 bases between. Germline assignment: CDR1 ENHRY and CDR2 SYGVKD.

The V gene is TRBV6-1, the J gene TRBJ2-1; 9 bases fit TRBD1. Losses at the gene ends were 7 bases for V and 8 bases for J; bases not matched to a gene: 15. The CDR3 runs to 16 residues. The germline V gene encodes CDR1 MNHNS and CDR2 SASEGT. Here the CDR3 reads CASTRTRGQGFDEQFF. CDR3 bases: TGTGCCAGCACCCGGACGCGGGGACAGGGTTTTGATGAGCAGTTCTTC.

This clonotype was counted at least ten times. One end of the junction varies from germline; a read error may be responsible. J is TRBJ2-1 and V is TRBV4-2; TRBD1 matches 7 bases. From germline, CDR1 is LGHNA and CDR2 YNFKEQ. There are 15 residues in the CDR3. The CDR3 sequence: CASSQEGDSYDEQFF. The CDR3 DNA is TGTGCCAGCAGCCAAGAAGGGGACAGCTACGATGAGCAGTTCTTC.

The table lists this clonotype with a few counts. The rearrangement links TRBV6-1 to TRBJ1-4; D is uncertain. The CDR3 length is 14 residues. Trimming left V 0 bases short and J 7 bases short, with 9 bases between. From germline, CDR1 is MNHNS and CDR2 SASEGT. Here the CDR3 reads CASSEAAPFEKLFF. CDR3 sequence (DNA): TGTGCCAGCAGTGAAGCGGCCCCCTTTGAAAAACTGTTTTTT.

CDR3: CASSKRLAENTGELFF. In nucleotides, the CDR3 is TGCGCCAGCAGCAAAAGACTAGCTGAGAACACCGGGGAGCTGTTTTTT. This chain links TRBV5-1 with TRBJ2-2; 7 bases fit TRBD2. The V gene end was trimmed by 4 bases and the J gene end by 1 base; junction bases not matched to a gene: 7. The CDR3 runs to 16 residues. CDR1 and CDR2 (germline): SGHRS, YFSETQ.

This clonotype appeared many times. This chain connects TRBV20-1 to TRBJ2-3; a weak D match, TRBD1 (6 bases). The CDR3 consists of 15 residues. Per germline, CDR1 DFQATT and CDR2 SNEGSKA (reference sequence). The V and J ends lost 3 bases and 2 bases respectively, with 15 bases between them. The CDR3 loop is CSASPLQGLTDTQYF. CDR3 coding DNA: TGCAGTGCTAGCCCTCTACAGGGTCTCACAGATACGCAGTATTTT.

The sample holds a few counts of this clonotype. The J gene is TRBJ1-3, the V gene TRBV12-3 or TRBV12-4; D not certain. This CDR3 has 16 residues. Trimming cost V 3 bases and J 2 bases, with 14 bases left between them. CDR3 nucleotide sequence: TGTGCCAGCAGTTTGCCGGGAATTGGGGCTGGAAACACCATATATTTT. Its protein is CASSLPGIGAGNTIYF.

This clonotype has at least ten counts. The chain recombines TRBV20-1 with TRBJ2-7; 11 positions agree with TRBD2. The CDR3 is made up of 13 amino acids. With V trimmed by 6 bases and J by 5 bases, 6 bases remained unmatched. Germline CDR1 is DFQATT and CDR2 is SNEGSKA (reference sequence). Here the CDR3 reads CSAKLAGVHEQYF. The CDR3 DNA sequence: TGCAGTGCCAAACTAGCGGGAGTCCACGAGCAGTACTTC.